This T cell receptor (beta chain) appears in the sequencing data of a study of T cell repertoires in cytomegalovirus infection. Study summary: CMV infection plus the matching HLA type was flagged by public TCR beta signatures.

This clonotype turned up a few times. Its specificity is unknown. V lost 4 bases and J 0 bases, leaving 14 bases between the germline ends. Germline lookup yields CDR1 SGHNT and CDR2 YYREEE (reference sequence). The CDR3 has 15 amino acids. Regarding the study as a whole: Using cumulative public TCR beta family frequency, the authors identified those who carried CMV together with the relevant HLA.

TCRdb used MiXCR to reprocess the reads, holding one entry per CDR3 protein. The sample gives 480,000 or so distinct CDR3 sequences, approximately 10% of which show up once; more than 8.5% is in the top ten. The sequence derives from a human donor in good health (CMV status not recorded). Some clones in this sample may be carry-over from other donors' samples. Sequencing was carried out using PBMCs. V usage is TRBV5-4 and J usage is TRBJ2-7, with D perhaps matching TRBD2 (5 bases). The DNA for the CDR3 is TGTGCCAGCAGCCAATTGTCAGCGGTCTCCTACGAGCAGTACTTC. This sequence encodes CASSQLSAVSYEQYF.